This section outlines one T cell receptor (beta chain) sequence together with its context. In the original workflow: By means of reference gene primer amplification, nucleated cell counts were estimated. The assay was immunoSEQ multiplex PCR, and TCRdb's table has in-frame clones only and misses some. V and J calls and clone size are as listed in that table; D and trimming were resolved from the DNA. This table holds about 260,000 clones, 80% to 90% found once. This sample was included in a study of blood T cell repertoires in COVID-19. Study as a whole: In each case, the material was cDNA or gDNA derived from T cells, B-cell-depleted T cells, or PBMCs.

CDR3 length equals 16 residues. Per the germline V gene, CDR1 is SGHNT and CDR2 is YYREEE (reference sequence). Deletions cut 4 bases from V and 0 bases from J, with 15 bases between. The V call is TRBV5-4, the J call TRBJ2-3; weak D call: TRBD1 (6 bases). The sequencing sample was made of peripheral blood. This sequence originates from a woman between 50 and 59 years old who had recovered from COVID-19. The CDR3, as DNA: TGTGCCAGCAGCCCAGGGACAACCCTTAGCACAGATACGCAGTATTTT. Amino acids: CASSPGTTLSTDTQYF. The full variable domain, its missing parts supplied by reference TRBV5-4 and TRBJ2-3, is ETGVTQSPTHLIKTRGQQVTLRCSSQSGHNTVSWYQQALGQGPQFIFQYYREEENGRGNFPPRFSGLQFPNYSSELNVNALELDDSALYLCASSPGTTLSTDTQYFGPGTRLTVL.